This T cell receptor (beta chain) was captured in a study of CD8 T cells in ankylosing spondylitis. Study-wide results and limits: Seemingly distinctive of ankylosing spondylitis blood was a TCR beta motif formed by eight highly homologous variants.

From the 5' RACE reads, TCRdb called clonotypes with MiXCR, one entry per CDR3 protein. The table records a few hundred thousand distinct CDR3 sequences, roughly 13% of them present only once. The CDR3 runs to 14 residues. V was clipped by 2 bases and J by 8 bases; unmatched bases: 5. Germline CDR1 reads SEHNR; CDR2 reads FQNEAQ (reference sequence). This clonotype was seen only a few times. What it recognizes is unknown. The rearrangement joins TRBV7-9 to TRBJ2-5; 10 bases match TRBD2. The sequence derives from a male donor with ankylosing spondylitis. The material sequenced was blood, either unsorted or a sorted T cell fraction (not recorded which). The CDR3 DNA is TGTGCCAGCAGCTTAAATCCTAGCGGGAGCACCCAGTACTTC. Protein sequence: CASSLNPSGSTQYF.